This paragraph reports one TCR beta chain. Clones were sequenced by immunoSEQ multiplex PCR, and TCRdb holds only the in-frame ones, with some missing. The sample lists some 110,000 clones, around three quarters occurring once. V gave up 6 bases and J gave up 2 bases, with 20 bases separating them. Germline CDR1 and CDR2: MDHEN and SYDVKM. This CDR3 spans 17 amino acids. This entry comes from a study of PD-1 blockade in mismatch repair-deficient tumors. Study background: Patients had over ten mismatch repair-deficient cancer types and were previously treated and progressing.

Here the sequenced sample was peripheral blood, taken approximately 60 weeks after starting pembrolizumab. The chain carries TRBV28 and TRBJ1-5; perhaps TRBD1 as D (6 bases). This sequence was found in an adult with mismatch repair-deficient cancer. The CDR3 nucleotides are TGTGCCAGCAGCCTAAACTCAGGGGTGCTGGGCAATCAGCCCCAGCATTTT. As protein: CASSLNSGVLGNQPQHF.